The present T cell receptor (beta chain) was sequenced within a study of blood T cells in healthy people across ages. Study-level findings and limits: As age increased, TCR beta diversity per million T cells fell in a roughly linear fashion.

CDR3 length: 15 residues. The germline V gene has CDR1 MGHDK and CDR2 SYGVNS. The V and J ends lost 0 bases and 0 bases respectively, with 7 bases between them. Alongside a J-beta primer mix, a sample-barcoded 5' primer served in a second PCR lasting about 7 to 11 cycles. TCRdb re-derived calls from the 5' RACE reads in MiXCR, one entry per CDR3 protein. The sample gives about 1.6 million distinct CDR3 sequences, almost 35% of which show up once; roughly 10% is in the top ten. Remarks on this clonotype: What it binds is not known.

Sequences were obtained from blood. This receptor was identified in a woman aged 25-40 years in good health. The V and J genes are TRBV25-1 and TRBJ2-3, with D perhaps matching TRBD1 (5 bases). For the CDR3, the DNA is TGTGCCAGCAGTGAATACGACAGCAGCACAGATACGCAGTATTTT. It encodes CASSEYDSSTDTQYF.